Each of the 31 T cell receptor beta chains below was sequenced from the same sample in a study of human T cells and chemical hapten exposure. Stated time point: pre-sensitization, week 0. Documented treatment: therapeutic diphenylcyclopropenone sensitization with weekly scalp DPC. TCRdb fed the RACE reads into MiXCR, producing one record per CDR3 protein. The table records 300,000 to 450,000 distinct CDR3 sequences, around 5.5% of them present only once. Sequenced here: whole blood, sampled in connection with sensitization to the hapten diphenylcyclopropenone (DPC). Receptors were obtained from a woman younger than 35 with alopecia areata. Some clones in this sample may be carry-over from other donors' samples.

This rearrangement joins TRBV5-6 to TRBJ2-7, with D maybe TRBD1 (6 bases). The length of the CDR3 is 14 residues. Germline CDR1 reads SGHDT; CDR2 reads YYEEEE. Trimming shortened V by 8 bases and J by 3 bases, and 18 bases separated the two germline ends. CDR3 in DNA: TGTGCCAGTACCCCGACTACAGGGTTCTACGAGCAGTACTTC. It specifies CASTPTTGFYEQYF.

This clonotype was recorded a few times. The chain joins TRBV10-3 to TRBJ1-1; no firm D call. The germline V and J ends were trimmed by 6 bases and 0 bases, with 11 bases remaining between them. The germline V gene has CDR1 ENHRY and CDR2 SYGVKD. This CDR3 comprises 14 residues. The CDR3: CAISRTEMNTEAFF. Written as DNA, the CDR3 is TGTGCCATCAGCCGGACCGAGATGAACACTGAAGCTTTCTTT.

The CDR3 spells CASSFQRTSGAYEQYF. The CDR3, as DNA: TGTGCCAGCAGCTTCCAACGGACTAGCGGGGCCTACGAGCAGTACTTC. This chain joins TRBV7-9 and TRBJ2-7, with 12 bases matching TRBD2. The CDR3 runs 16 residues. Trimming cost V 3 bases and J 2 bases; bases outside gene matches: 5. The germline CDR1 and CDR2 sequences are SEHNR and FQNEAQ (reference sequence).

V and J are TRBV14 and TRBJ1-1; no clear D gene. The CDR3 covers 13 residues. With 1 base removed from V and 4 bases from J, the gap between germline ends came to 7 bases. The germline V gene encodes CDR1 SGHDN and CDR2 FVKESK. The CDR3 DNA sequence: TGTGCCAGCAGCCAAGGGGCCAGCACTGAAGCTTTCTTT. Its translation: CASSQGASTEAFF.

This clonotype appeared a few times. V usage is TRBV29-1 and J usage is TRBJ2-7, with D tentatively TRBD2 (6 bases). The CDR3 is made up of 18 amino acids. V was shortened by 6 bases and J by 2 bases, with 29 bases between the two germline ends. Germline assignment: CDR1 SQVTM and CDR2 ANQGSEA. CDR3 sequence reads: CSVALAKMGKTIPYEQYF. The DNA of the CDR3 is TGCAGCGTAGCACTAGCCAAGATGGGAAAGACCATCCCCTACGAGCAGTACTTC.

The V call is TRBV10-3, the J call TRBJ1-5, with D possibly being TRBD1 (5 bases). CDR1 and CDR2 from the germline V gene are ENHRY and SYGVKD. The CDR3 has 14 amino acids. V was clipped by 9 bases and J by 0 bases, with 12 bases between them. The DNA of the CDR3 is TGTGCCATTTCCCAGGGCCCTAGCAATCAGCCCCAGCATTTT. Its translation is CAISQGPSNQPQHF.

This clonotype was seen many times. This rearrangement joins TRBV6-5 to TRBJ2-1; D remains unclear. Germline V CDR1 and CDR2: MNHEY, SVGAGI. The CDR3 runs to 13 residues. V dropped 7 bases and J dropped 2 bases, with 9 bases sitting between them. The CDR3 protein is CASTARAYNEQFF. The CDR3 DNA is TGTGCCAGCACGGCTAGGGCCTACAATGAGCAGTTCTTC.

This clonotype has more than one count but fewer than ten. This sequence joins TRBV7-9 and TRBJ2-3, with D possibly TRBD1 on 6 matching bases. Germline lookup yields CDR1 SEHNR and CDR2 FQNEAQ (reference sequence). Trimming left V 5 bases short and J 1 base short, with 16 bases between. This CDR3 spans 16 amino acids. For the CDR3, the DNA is TGTGCCAGCAGCCTACCGAAACAGGGAGGCACAGATACGCAGTATTTT. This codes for CASSLPKQGGTDTQYF.

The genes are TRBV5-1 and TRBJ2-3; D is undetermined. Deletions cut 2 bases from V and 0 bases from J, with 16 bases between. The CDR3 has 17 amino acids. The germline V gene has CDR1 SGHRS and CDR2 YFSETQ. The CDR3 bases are TGCGCCAGCAGCTTCACCCCAGGCGTACCTAGCACAGATACGCAGTATTTT. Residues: CASSFTPGVPSTDTQYF.

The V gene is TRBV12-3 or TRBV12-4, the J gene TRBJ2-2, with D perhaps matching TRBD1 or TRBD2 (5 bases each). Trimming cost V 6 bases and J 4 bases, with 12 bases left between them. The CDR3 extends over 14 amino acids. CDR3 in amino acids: CASRPGTATGELFF. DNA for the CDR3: TGTGCCAGCAGGCCCGGGACGGCCACCGGGGAGCTGTTTTTT.

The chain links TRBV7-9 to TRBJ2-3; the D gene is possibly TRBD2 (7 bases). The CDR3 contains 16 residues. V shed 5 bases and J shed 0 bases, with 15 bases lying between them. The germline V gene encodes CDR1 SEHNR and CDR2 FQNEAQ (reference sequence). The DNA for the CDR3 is TGTGCCAGCAGCCCGCGCGGGGGACAAAGCACAGATACGCAGTATTTT. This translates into CASSPRGGQSTDTQYF.

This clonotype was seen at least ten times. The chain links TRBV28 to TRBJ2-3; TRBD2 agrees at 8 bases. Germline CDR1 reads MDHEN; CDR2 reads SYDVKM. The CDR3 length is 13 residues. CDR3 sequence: CAIVGRESDTQYF. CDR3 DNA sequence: TGTGCTATTGTCGGGAGGGAGTCAGATACGCAGTATTTT.

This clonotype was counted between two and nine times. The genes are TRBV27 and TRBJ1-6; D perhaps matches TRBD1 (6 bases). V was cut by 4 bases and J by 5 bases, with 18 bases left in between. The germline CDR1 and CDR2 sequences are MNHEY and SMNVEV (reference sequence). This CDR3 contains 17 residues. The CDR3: CASSYGTLAPDNSPLHF. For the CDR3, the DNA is TGTGCCAGCAGTTACGGGACATTGGCACCAGATAATTCACCCCTCCACTTT.

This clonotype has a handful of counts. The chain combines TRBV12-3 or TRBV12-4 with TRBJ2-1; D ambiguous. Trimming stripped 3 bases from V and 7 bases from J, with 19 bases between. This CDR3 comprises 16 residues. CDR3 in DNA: TGTGCCAGCAGTTTTTGGGCAGGTCCGTCGGGTAATGAGCAGTTCTTC. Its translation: CASSFWAGPSGNEQFF.

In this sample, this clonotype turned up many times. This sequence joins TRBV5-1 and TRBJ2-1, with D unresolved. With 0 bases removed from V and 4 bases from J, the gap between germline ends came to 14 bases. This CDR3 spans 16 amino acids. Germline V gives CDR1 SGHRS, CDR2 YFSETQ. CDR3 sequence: CASSLALEQQYNEQFF. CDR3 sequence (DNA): TGCGCCAGCAGCTTGGCCTTGGAACAGCAGTACAATGAGCAGTTCTTC.

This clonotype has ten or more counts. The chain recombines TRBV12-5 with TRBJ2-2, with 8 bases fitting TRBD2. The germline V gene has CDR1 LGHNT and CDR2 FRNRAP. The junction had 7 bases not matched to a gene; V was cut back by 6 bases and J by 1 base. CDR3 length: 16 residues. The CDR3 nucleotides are TGTGCTAGTGGCCGATCGGCGGGGGGGAACACCGGGGAGCTGTTTTTT. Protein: CASGRSAGGNTGELFF.

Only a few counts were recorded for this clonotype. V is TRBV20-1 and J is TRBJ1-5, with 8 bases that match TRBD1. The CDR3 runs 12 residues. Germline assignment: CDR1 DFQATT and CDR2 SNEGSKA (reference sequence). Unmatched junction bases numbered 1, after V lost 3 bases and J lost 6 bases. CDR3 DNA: TGCAGTGCTAGGACAGGGGCTCAGCCCCAGCATTTT. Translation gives CSARTGAQPQHF.

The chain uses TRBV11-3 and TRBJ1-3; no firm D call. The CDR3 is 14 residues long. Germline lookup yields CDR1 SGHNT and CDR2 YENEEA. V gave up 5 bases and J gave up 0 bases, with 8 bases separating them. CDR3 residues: CASSGMHSGNTIYF. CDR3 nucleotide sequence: TGTGCCAGCAGCGGGATGCACTCTGGAAACACCATATATTTT.

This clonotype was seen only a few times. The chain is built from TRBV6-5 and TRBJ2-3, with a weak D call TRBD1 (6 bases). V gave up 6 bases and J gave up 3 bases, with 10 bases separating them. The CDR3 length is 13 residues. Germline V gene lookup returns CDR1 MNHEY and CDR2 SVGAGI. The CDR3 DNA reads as TGTGCCAGCAGCAGACAGGAGACAGATACGCAGTATTTT. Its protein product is CASSRQETDTQYF.

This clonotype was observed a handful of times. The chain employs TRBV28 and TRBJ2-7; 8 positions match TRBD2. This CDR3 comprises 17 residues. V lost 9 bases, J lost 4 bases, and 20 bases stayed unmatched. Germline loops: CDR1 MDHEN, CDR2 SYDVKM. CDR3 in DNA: TGTGCCAGTAATATGGGGGGCGCGGGACTAGACTTATACGAGCAGTACTTC. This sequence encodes CASNMGGAGLDLYEQYF.

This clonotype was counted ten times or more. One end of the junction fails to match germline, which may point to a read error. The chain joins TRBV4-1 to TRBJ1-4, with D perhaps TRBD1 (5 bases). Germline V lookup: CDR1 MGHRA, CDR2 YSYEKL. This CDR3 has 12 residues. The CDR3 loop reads CASSQGGEKLFF. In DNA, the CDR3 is TGTGCCAGCAGCCAGGGAGGGGAAAAACTGTTTTTT.

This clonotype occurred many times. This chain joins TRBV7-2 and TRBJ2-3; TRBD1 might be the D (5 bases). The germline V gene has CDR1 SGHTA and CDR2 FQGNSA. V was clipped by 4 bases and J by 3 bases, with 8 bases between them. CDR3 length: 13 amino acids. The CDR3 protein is CASSSAGTDTQYF. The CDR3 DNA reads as TGTGCCAGCAGCTCCGCAGGGACAGATACGCAGTATTTT. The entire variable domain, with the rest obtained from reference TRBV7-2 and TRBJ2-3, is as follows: GAGVSQSPSNKVTEKGKDVELRCDPISGHTALYWYRQSLGQGLEFLIYFQGNSAPDKSGLPSDRFSAERTGGSVSTLTIQRTQQEDSAVYLCASSSAGTDTQYFGPGTRLTVL.

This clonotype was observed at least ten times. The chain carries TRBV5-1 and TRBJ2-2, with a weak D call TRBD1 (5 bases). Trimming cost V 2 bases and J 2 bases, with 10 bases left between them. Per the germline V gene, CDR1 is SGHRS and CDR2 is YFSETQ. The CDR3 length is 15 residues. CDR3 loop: CASSFVDSNTGELFF. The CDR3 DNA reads TGCGCCAGCAGCTTTGTCGACAGTAACACCGGGGAGCTGTTTTTT.

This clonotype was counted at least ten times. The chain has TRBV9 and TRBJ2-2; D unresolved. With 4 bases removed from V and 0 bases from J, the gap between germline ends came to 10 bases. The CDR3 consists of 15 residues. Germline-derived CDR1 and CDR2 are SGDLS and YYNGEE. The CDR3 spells CASSPTTANTGELFF. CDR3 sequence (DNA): TGTGCCAGCAGCCCAACCACTGCGAACACCGGGGAGCTGTTTTTT.

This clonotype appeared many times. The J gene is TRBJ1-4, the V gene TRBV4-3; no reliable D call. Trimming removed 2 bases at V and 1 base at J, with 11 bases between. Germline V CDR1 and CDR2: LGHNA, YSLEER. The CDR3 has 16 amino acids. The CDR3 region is CASSQPITGTNEKLFF. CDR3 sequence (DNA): TGCGCCAGCAGCCAACCCATCACGGGAACTAATGAAAAACTGTTTTTT.

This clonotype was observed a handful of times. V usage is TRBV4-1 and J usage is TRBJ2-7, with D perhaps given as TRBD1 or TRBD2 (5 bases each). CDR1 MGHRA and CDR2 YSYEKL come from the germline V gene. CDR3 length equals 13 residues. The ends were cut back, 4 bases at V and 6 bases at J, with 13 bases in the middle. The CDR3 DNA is TGCGCCAGCAGCCCCGTACCAGGGAGCGAGCAGTACTTC. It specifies CASSPVPGSEQYF.

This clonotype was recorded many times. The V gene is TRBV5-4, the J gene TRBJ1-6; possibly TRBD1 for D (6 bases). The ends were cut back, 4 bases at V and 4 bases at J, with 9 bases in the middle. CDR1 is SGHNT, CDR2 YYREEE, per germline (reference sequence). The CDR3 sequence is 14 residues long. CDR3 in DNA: TGTGCCAGCAGCCGCGGACAGTATAATTCACCCCTCCACTTT. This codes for CASSRGQYNSPLHF. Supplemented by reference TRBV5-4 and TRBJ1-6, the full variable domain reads ETGVTQSPTHLIKTRGQQVTLRCSSQSGHNTVSWYQQALGQGPQFIFQYYREEENGRGNFPPRFSGLQFPNYSSELNVNALELDDSALYLCASSRGQYNSPLHFGNGTRLTVT.

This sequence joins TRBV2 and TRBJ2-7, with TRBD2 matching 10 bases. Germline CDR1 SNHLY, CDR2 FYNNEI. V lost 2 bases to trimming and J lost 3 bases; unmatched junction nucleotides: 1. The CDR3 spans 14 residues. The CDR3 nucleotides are TGTGCCAGCAGTGAAACTAGCGGGAACTACGAGCAGTACTTC. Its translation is CASSETSGNYEQYF.

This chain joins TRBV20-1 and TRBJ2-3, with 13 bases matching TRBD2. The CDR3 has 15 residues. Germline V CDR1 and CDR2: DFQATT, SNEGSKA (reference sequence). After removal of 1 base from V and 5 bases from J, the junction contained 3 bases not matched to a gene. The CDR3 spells CSARGTSGGGDTQYF. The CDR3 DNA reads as TGCAGTGCTAGAGGGACTAGCGGGGGAGGAGATACGCAGTATTTT.

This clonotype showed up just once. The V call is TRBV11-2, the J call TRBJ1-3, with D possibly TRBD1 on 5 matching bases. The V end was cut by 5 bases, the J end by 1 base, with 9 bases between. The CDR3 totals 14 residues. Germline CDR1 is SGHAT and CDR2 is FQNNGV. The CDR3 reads CASSQGSSGNTIYF. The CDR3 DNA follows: TGTGCCAGCAGCCAGGGAAGTTCTGGAAACACCATATATTTT.

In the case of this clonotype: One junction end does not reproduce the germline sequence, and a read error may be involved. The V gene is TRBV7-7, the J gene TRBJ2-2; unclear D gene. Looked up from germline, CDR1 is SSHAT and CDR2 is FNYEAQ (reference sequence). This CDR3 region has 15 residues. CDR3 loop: CASSLVLTDTGELFF. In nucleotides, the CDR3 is TGTGCTAGCAGCTTAGTATTGACCGACACCGGGGAGCTGTTTTTT.